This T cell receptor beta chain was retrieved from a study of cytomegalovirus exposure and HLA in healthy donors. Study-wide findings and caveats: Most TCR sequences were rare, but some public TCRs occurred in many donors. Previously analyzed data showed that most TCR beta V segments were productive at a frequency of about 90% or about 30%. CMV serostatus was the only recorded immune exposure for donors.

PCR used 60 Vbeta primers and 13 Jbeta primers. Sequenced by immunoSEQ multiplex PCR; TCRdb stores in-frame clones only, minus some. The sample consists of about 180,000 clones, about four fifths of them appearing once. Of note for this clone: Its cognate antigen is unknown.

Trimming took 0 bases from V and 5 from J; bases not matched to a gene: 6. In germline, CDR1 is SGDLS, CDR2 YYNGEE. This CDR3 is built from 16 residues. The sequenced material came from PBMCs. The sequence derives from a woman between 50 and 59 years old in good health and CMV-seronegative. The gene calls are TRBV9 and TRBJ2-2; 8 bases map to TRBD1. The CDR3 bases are TGTGCCAGCAGCGTAGAGCCGCAGGGGGCGACCGGGGAGCTGTTTTTT. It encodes CASSVEPQGATGELFF.